This T cell receptor (beta chain) was sequenced during a study of early T cells in non-severe SARS-CoV-2 infection. In TCRdb, the 5' RACE reads were re-called with MiXCR into one record per CDR3 protein. The table lists 50,000 or so distinct CDR3 sequences, around 6% of them singletons, with around 4.3% in the top ten. This clonotype was picked up many times. The CDR3 contains 16 residues. The germline V gene encodes CDR1 SEHNR and CDR2 FQNEAQ (reference sequence). V gave up 7 bases and J gave up 4 bases; unmatched junction bases: 16. This chain joins TRBV7-9 and TRBJ2-7; 7 bases are a match to TRBD2. Input material: whole blood. The receptor comes from an adult who was a healthcare worker with PCR-confirmed SARS-CoV-2 infection or an uninfected control (not recorded which). The CDR3 DNA reads TGTGCCAGCACCCCAATAGGGCGGGAGCCTCCTTACGAGCAGTACTTC. Encoded protein: CASTPIGREPPYEQYF.